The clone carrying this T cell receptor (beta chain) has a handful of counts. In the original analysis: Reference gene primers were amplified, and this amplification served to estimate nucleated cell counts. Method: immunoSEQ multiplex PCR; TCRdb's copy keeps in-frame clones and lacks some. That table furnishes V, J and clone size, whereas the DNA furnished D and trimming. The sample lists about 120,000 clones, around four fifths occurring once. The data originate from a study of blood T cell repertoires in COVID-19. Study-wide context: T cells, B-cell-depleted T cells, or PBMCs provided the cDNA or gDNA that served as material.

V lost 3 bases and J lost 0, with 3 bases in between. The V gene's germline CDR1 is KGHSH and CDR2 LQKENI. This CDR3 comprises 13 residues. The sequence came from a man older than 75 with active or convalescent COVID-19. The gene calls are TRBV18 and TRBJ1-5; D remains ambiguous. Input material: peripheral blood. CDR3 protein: CASSPLSNQPQHF. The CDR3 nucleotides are TGTGCCAGCTCACCCCTTAGCAATCAGCCCCAGCATTTT.